What follows are 31 T cell receptor beta chains derived from one specimen sequenced in a study of T cell repertoires in cytomegalovirus infection. TCRdb analysed the reads with MiXCR anew, one entry per CDR3 protein. This sample has around 81,000 distinct CDR3 sequences, with 35% to 45% found just once. Their antigens remain unidentified. Sequences were derived from CD8+ T cells from cultured PBMCs, sampled from culture after CMV antigen stimulation. Receptors were obtained from a human donor in good health (CMV status not recorded). Some clones in this sample may be carry-over from other donors' samples.

V is TRBV6-2 or TRBV6-3 and J is TRBJ1-5; 8 bases match TRBD1. The V gene end was trimmed by 1 base and the J gene end by 0 bases; junction bases not matched to a gene: 8. CDR1 MNHEY and CDR2 SVGEGT come from the germline V gene. The CDR3 contains 18 residues. CDR3 in amino acids: CASSYYRQGIYSNQPQHF. CDR3 in DNA: TGTGCCAGCAGTTACTATCGACAGGGGATATATAGCAATCAGCCCCAGCATTTT.

V gene TRBV27 combines with J gene TRBJ1-1, with unresolved D. The CDR3 has 12 amino acids. CDR1 MNHEY and CDR2 SMNVEV come from the germline V gene (reference sequence). The V gene lost 8 bases and the J gene lost 8 bases, with 15 bases spanning the gap. In nucleotides, the CDR3 is TGTGCCAGCGGGGTGGTCAACAGAGAAGCTTTCTTT. Protein: CASGVVNREAFF.

The chain recombines TRBV7-6 with TRBJ2-2; D call uncertain. The CDR3 sequence is 14 residues long. The V end was cut by 3 bases, the J end by 1 base, with 6 bases between. Germline V CDR1 and CDR2: SGHVS, FNYEAQ. Here the CDR3 reads CASSFGLNTGELFF. The CDR3 region has the DNA TGTGCCAGCAGCTTCGGCCTGAACACCGGGGAGCTGTTTTTT.

The V call is TRBV6-2 or TRBV6-3, the J call TRBJ2-7; perhaps TRBD2 as D (6 bases). Germline V lookup: CDR1 MNHEY, CDR2 SVGEGT. V lost 6 bases and J 2 bases, leaving 23 bases between the germline ends. The CDR3 sequence is 17 residues long. This CDR3 reads CASSGWEVDFFPYEQYF. CDR3 coding DNA: TGTGCCAGCAGCGGCTGGGAGGTGGACTTTTTCCCCTACGAGCAGTACTTC.

Points on this clonotype: A read error is possible here, since a much larger clone lies one base away. V and J are TRBV6-6 and TRBJ2-7, with 7 bases identical to TRBD2. Trimming took 7 bases from V and 6 from J; bases not matched to a gene: 12. This CDR3 contains 14 residues. Germline CDR1 is MNHNY and CDR2 is SVGAGI (reference sequence). DNA for the CDR3: TGTGCCAGCACGTCCCTAGCGGAGGGCCCCGAGCAGTACTTC. Its translation: CASTSLAEGPEQYF.

This chain uses TRBV10-3 with TRBJ2-7, with 8 positions matching TRBD1. Trimming took 3 bases from V and 2 from J; bases not matched to a gene: 3. Germline lookup yields CDR1 ENHRY and CDR2 SYGVKD. This CDR3 is 14 amino acids long. CDR3 residues: CAISDRDRTYEQYF. DNA for the CDR3: TGTGCCATCAGTGACCGGGACAGGACCTACGAGCAGTACTTC.

This chain joins TRBV6-6 and TRBJ1-5; 11 nucleotides line up with TRBD1. Germline V CDR1 and CDR2: MNHNY, SVGAGI (reference sequence). This CDR3 is 14 amino acids long. With V trimmed by 8 bases and J by 7 bases, 7 bases remained unmatched. This CDR3 is CASLDRGLLQPQHF. CDR3 coding DNA: TGTGCCAGCCTGGACAGGGGGCTTTTGCAGCCCCAGCATTTT.

The chain joins TRBV6-2 or TRBV6-3 to TRBJ2-1; 8 positions agree with TRBD1. CDR1 is MNHEY and CDR2 is SVGEGT in the germline V gene. The CDR3 is 17 amino acids. V was clipped by 0 bases and J by 3 bases; unmatched bases: 7. The CDR3 reads CASSYSKTGDLYNEQFF. The CDR3 DNA follows: TGTGCCAGCAGTTACTCAAAGACAGGGGATCTCTACAATGAGCAGTTCTTC.

This clonotype came up a few times. This chain joins TRBV6-4 and TRBJ2-5, with a possible D match to TRBD2 (6 bases). The CDR3 has 13 amino acids. The ends were cut back, 7 bases at V and 3 bases at J, with 12 bases in the middle. CDR1 is MRHNA, CDR2 SNTAGT, per germline. CDR3 protein: CASIGGRKETQYF. In nucleotides, the CDR3 is TGTGCCAGCATAGGAGGGCGGAAAGAGACCCAGTACTTC.

The genes are TRBV27 and TRBJ1-5, with 11 bases aligning to TRBD1. The CDR3 is 15 amino acids. Unmatched junction bases numbered 6, after V lost 5 bases and J lost 6 bases. The germline gives CDR1 MNHEY, CDR2 SMNVEV (reference sequence). The CDR3 coding sequence is TGTGCCAGCAGTCCAGGGACAGGGGGTAGTCAGCCCCAGCATTTT. Translation gives CASSPGTGGSQPQHF.

This clonotype was seen a single time. This rearrangement joins TRBV6-2 or TRBV6-3 to TRBJ1-2; 8 nucleotides line up with TRBD1. The CDR3 runs 19 residues. Trimming removed 0 bases from V and 1 base from J; junction bases left unmatched: 13. Germline CDR1 is MNHEY and CDR2 is SVGEGT. The CDR3 reads CASSYSKAGGAEINYGYTF. CDR3 coding DNA: TGTGCCAGCAGTTACTCGAAGGCAGGGGGCGCGGAGATTAACTATGGCTACACCTTC.

This clonotype has more than one count but fewer than ten. V gene TRBV7-9 combines with J gene TRBJ1-3, with 7 nucleotides matching TRBD1. V gave up 4 bases and J gave up 2 bases; unmatched junction bases: 5. Per the germline V gene, CDR1 is SEHNR and CDR2 is FQNEAQ (reference sequence). This CDR3 has 15 residues. The CDR3 coding sequence is TGTGCCAGCAGCTCGCCGACAGGGCCTGGAAACACCATATATTTT. This translates into CASSSPTGPGNTIYF.

In this sample, this clonotype turned up a few times. This chain links TRBV6-6 with TRBJ1-3, with D maybe TRBD1 (6 bases). The CDR3 contains 13 residues. Trimming shortened V by 2 bases and J by 7 bases, and 9 bases separated the two germline ends. CDR1 and CDR2 from the germline V gene are MNHNY and SVGAGI (reference sequence). The chain's CDR3 is CASSYVDRNTIYF. CDR3 nucleotides: TGTGCCAGCAGTTACGTCGACAGGAACACCATATATTTT.

At least ten counts were recorded for this clonotype. The chain couples TRBV7-9 to TRBJ1-1, with 7 bases fitting TRBD1. V lost 2 bases to trimming and J lost 4 bases; unmatched junction nucleotides: 1. The V gene's germline CDR1 is SEHNR and CDR2 FQNEAQ (reference sequence). The CDR3 loop spans 13 amino acids. The CDR3 sequence is CASSLSGGTEAFF. DNA of the CDR3: TGTGCCAGCAGCTTATCAGGGGGCACTGAAGCTTTCTTT.

V is TRBV27 and J is TRBJ2-7, with TRBD1 matching over 7 bases. CDR1 and CDR2 (germline): MNHEY, SMNVEV (reference sequence). V was pared by 2 bases and J by 3 bases, with 10 bases of the junction left unmatched. The CDR3 length is 16 residues. CDR3 sequence: CASSLTGDSSNYEQYF. CDR3 bases: TGTGCCAGCAGTTTAACAGGGGACAGTTCAAACTACGAGCAGTACTTC.

The V and J genes are TRBV12-3 or TRBV12-4 and TRBJ2-3; no firm D call. The CDR3 runs to 14 residues. V lost 6 bases and J lost 8, with 18 bases in between. The CDR3 region is CASSSTDTQSTQYF. Here the CDR3 DNA reads TGTGCCAGCAGCTCGACCGATACGCAGAGTACGCAGTATTTT.

This sequence joins TRBV14 and TRBJ2-5; 7 bases agree with TRBD2. Germline CDR1 SGHDN, CDR2 FVKESK. The V gene end was trimmed by 3 bases and the J gene end by 3 bases; junction bases not matched to a gene: 7. The CDR3 is 15 amino acids. As DNA, the CDR3 is TGTGCCAGCAGCCATCCAGCGGGGTTTGAAGAGACCCAGTACTTC. Protein product: CASSHPAGFEETQYF.

The rearrangement links TRBV7-3 to TRBJ2-2; possible D gene TRBD2, 6 bases. This CDR3 contains 13 residues. V was shortened by 5 bases and J by 7 bases, with 11 bases between the two germline ends. Germline V CDR1 and CDR2: SGHTA, FQGTGA. The CDR3 is CASSLLGGGELFF. In nucleotides, the CDR3 is TGTGCCAGCAGCCTCCTCGGGGGCGGGGAGCTGTTTTTT. Variable domain in full (rest from reference TRBV7-3 and TRBJ2-2): GAGVSQTPSNKVTEKGKYVELRCDPISGHTALYWYRQSLGQGPEFLIYFQGTGAADDSGLPNDRFFAVRPEGSVSTLKIQRTERGDSAVYLCASSLLGGGELFFGEGSRLTVL.

A few counts support this clonotype. CDR3 coding DNA: TGTGCCAGCAGCCCACTTTGGGGTGATGAGCAGTTCTTC. It yields the protein CASSPLWGDEQFF. The chain links TRBV7-9 to TRBJ2-1; D is ambiguous. CDR1 is SEHNR, CDR2 FQNEAQ, per germline (reference sequence). Trimming took 5 bases from V and 8 from J, leaving 13 bases between them. The CDR3 covers 13 residues.

This chain's CDR3 is CASRKGAFYEQFF. The CDR3 coding sequence is TGTGCCAGTAGGAAGGGGGCCTTCTATGAGCAGTTCTTC. The chain carries TRBV27 and TRBJ2-1; 7 bases fit TRBD1. CDR1 and CDR2 (germline): MNHEY, SMNVEV (reference sequence). The ends lost 9 bases at V and 8 bases at J; junction bases unmatched: 10. CDR3 size: 13 residues.

This clonotype was counted once. The chain joins TRBV28 to TRBJ1-1, with D maybe TRBD1 (5 bases). This CDR3 is built from 15 residues. V was shortened by 1 base and J by 4 bases, with 13 bases between the two germline ends. Germline V lookup: CDR1 MDHEN, CDR2 SYDVKM. The CDR3 nucleotides are TGTGCCAGCAGTTTATATGTTGGGGCAGGCACTGAAGCTTTCTTT. Its translation is CASSLYVGAGTEAFF.

This sequence joins TRBV12-3 or TRBV12-4 and TRBJ2-3; 13 bases line up with TRBD2. The length of the CDR3 is 14 residues. V lost 6 bases, J lost 6 bases, and 3 bases stayed unmatched. CDR3 in DNA: TGTGCCAGCAGACTAGCGGGGGGGGAGGATACGCAGTATTTT. Protein sequence: CASRLAGGEDTQYF.

The chain recombines TRBV7-2 with TRBJ1-2, with D perhaps TRBD1 (5 bases). V shed 3 bases and J shed 4 bases, with 9 bases lying between them. Germline CDR1 SGHTA, CDR2 FQGNSA. This CDR3 region has 13 residues. CDR3 nucleotides: TGTGCCAGCAGCTTGAGCGGGGGCTATGGCTACACCTTC. Translated, it gives CASSLSGGYGYTF.

The chain links TRBV11-1 to TRBJ1-1; D is unclear. Trimming shortened V by 1 base and J by 0 bases, and 18 bases separated the two germline ends. The CDR3 has 18 residues. Germline CDR1 SGHAT, CDR2 FQDESV (reference sequence). The CDR3 nucleotides read TGTGCCAGCAGCTTAGATATATGGCCGTCCGACATGAACACTGAAGCTTTCTTT. Its protein is CASSLDIWPSDMNTEAFF.

The chain carries TRBV6-6 and TRBJ1-2; D is unclear. Germline lookup yields CDR1 MNHNY and CDR2 SVGAGI (reference sequence). This CDR3 is 14 amino acids long. The germline V and J ends were trimmed by 0 bases and 6 bases, with 11 bases remaining between them. CDR3 nucleotide sequence: TGTGCCAGCAGTTACTCGGTAGTGGCGGATGGCTACACCTTC. This encodes CASSYSVVADGYTF.

This clonotype was counted a few times. The chain links TRBV7-2 to TRBJ2-3; no definite D call. The CDR3 is made up of 16 amino acids. Trimming pared 2 bases from V and 0 bases from J, leaving 12 bases between. Germline CDR1 and CDR2: SGHTA and FQGNSA. The CDR3 loop is CASSLLEYLSTDTQYF. The CDR3 nucleotides are TGTGCCAGCAGCTTACTCGAGTACCTGAGCACAGATACGCAGTATTTT.

In its sample, this clonotype was seen once. The chain uses TRBV13 and TRBJ2-3, with D perhaps assigned TRBD1 or TRBD2 (5 bases each). This CDR3 has 16 amino acids. V lost 5 bases to trimming and J lost 0 bases, with 15 bases between them. Germline V gene sequence: CDR1 PRHDT, CDR2 FYEKMQ (reference sequence). The CDR3 loop is CASSPWDGSSTDTQYF. For the CDR3, the DNA is TGTGCCAGCAGCCCGTGGGACGGATCTAGCACAGATACGCAGTATTTT.

This clonotype was counted at least ten times. Mismatch with germline at one junction end may stem from a read error. V is TRBV7-8 and J is TRBJ1-1; 7 bases fit TRBD1. Germline CDR1 SGHVS, CDR2 FQNEAQ. CDR3 length equals 13 residues. CDR3 sequence: CASSSGQPNTEAF. For the CDR3, the DNA is TGTGCCAGCAGCTCGGGACAGCCGAACACTGAAGCTTTT.

The J gene is TRBJ2-4, the V gene TRBV6-6, with a tentative D call TRBD2 (5 bases). Germline-derived CDR1 and CDR2 are MNHNY and SVGAGI (reference sequence). The CDR3 is 15 residues long. Trimming cost V 6 bases and J 0 bases, with 12 bases left between them. The CDR3 reads CASRDGILAKNIQYF. For the CDR3, the DNA is TGTGCCAGCAGGGACGGGATCTTAGCCAAAAACATTCAGTACTTC.

This clonotype was recorded at least ten times. V is TRBV6-1 and J is TRBJ1-1; tentatively, D is TRBD1 (5 bases). V lost 7 bases to trimming and J lost 1 base, with 16 bases between them. Germline assignment: CDR1 MNHNS and CDR2 SASEGT. The CDR3 is made up of 15 amino acids. This CDR3 reads CASTMGGWGNTEAFF. The CDR3, as DNA: TGTGCCAGCACGATGGGGGGGTGGGGGAACACTGAAGCTTTCTTT.

This clonotype was seen only a few times. The chain links TRBV20-1 to TRBJ1-6; no definite D call. Germline-derived CDR1 and CDR2 are DFQATT and SNEGSKA (reference sequence). The V gene lost 0 bases and the J gene lost 0 bases, with 6 bases spanning the gap. The CDR3 length is 15 residues. This CDR3 is CSARERSSYNSPLHF. CDR3 in DNA: TGCAGTGCTAGAGAGAGGAGCTCCTATAATTCACCCCTCCACTTT.